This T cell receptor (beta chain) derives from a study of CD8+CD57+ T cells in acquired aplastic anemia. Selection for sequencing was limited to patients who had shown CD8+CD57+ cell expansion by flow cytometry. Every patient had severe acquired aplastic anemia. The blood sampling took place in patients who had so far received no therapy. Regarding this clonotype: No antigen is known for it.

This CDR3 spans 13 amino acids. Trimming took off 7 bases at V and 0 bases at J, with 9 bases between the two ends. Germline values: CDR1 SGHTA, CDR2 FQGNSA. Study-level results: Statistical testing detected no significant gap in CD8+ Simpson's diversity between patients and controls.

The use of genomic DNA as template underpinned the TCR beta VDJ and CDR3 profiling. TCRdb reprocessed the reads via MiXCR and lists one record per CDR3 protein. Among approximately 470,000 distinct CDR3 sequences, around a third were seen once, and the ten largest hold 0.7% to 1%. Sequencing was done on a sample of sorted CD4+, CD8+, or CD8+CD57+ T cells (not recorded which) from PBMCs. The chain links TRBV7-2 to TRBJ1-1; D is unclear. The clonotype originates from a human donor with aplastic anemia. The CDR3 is CASTSVLNTEAFF. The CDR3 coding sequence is TGTGCCAGCACCTCGGTTCTGAACACTGAAGCTTTCTTT.